The rows below give T cell receptor beta chains drawn from one sample of a study of OX40 agonist ivuxolimab in advanced cancers. Sequencing used immunoSEQ multiplex PCR; TCRdb keeps in-frame clones, though not all of them. The sample includes roughly 75,000 clones, about nine tenths of them seen just once. The sequencing here drew on CD4+ or CD8+ T cells sorted from blood, taken in a trial of the OX40 agonist ivuxolimab. Receptors were obtained from an adult with an advanced solid tumor such as melanoma, head and neck, liver or kidney cancer. The CDR3 runs from the conserved cysteine through the conserved F or W. The D gene is left open where the match is weak. The size field is filled for only some rows; it gives once, few, many or a size class.

D gene | J gene | V gene | clone size | CDR3 DNA | CDR3 protein
. | TRBJ2-5 | TRBV7-3 | . | TGTGCCAGCAGCTTAAGTCCAGGGATGCAAGAGACCCAGTACTTC | CASSLSPGMQETQYF
. | TRBJ1-2 | TRBV18 | few | TGTGCCAGCTCACCAGTTGGGGACTCCTATGGCTACACCTTC | CASSPVGDSYGYTF
. | TRBJ2-3 | TRBV9 | . | TGTGCCAGCAGCGTAGTCCCTAGCGTGGGTACGCAGTATTTT | CASSVVPSVGTQYF
. | TRBJ1-1 | TRBV5-1 | . | TGCGCCAGCAGCGCTGGACAGTCGAACACTGAAGCTTTCTTT | CASSAGQSNTEAFF
TRBD1 | TRBJ2-2 | TRBV10-3 | . | TGTGCCATCAGTGGCTCGACAGGGGACGGGGAGCTGTTTTTT | CAISGSTGDGELFF
. | TRBJ1-2 | TRBV19 | . | TGTGCCAGTAGTGTCGGGGGCGTGAGTGGCTACACCTTC | CASSVGGVSGYTF
. | TRBJ1-1 | TRBV18 | once | TGTGCCAGCTCACCCCGGACCGCGGGCGACACTGAAGCTTTCTTT | CASSPRTAGDTEAFF
. | TRBJ2-5 | TRBV5-1 | . | TGCGCCAGCAGCGCAGGACTGAGACAAGAGACCCAGTACTTC | CASSAGLRQETQYF
TRBD1 | TRBJ2-3 | TRBV5-1 | . | TGCGCCAGCAGTGGGACAGGGAGTTCAGATACGCAGTATTTT | CASSGTGSSDTQYF
TRBD2 | TRBJ2-2 | TRBV28 | few | TGTGCCAGCAGTATTGGGATAGCGGGGAACACCGGGGAGCTGTTTTTT | CASSIGIAGNTGELFF
. | TRBJ2-1 | TRBV7-9 | . | TGTGCCAGCAGCTTTAATGAGCAGTTCTTC | CASSFNEQFF
TRBD1 | TRBJ2-1 | TRBV20-1 | . | TGCAGTGCTAGATCGACAGGGGAGCAGTTCTTC | CSARSTGEQFF
. | TRBJ2-2 | TRBV5-1 | . | TGCGCCAGCAGCTTGGACGGAGTCTCGGGGAACACCGGGGAGCTGTTTTTT | CASSLDGVSGNTGELFF
. | TRBJ2-1 | TRBV2 | . | TGTGCCAGCAGTGAAAGGATTGAGCAGTTCTTC | CASSERIEQFF
TRBD2 | TRBJ2-3 | TRBV6-1 | . | TGTGCCAGCTACACGACTAGCGGGAGGGATACGCAGTATTTT | CASYTTSGRDTQYF
. | TRBJ1-2 | TRBV2 | . | TGTGCCCAAATGTCGGTGGGAGACTATGGCTACACCTTC | CAQMSVGDYGYTF
TRBD1 | TRBJ1-2 | TRBV19 | . | TGTGCCAGTAGTGAGGGACCAGCGGGACAGGGATACTATGGCTACACCTTC | CASSEGPAGQGYYGYTF
TRBD2 | TRBJ2-1 | TRBV7-9 | once | TGTGCCAGCAGCTTAGGGCGGACTAGCGGGAATGAGCAGTTCTTC | CASSLGRTSGNEQFF
TRBD1 | TRBJ1-2 | TRBV28 | . | TGTGCCAGCAGGGACAGGACCCAATCCTATGGCTACACCTTC | CASRDRTQSYGYTF
TRBD1 | TRBJ1-4 | TRBV10-1 | . | TGCGCCAGCCCCCTCCCTTGGGACAGGGGTTGTGCTAATGAAAAACTGTTTTTT | CASPLPWDRGCANEKLFF
. | TRBJ2-5 | TRBV6-1 | . | TGTGCCAGCAGTGCCGGGACCGCCGAAGAGACCCAGTACTTC | CASSAGTAEETQYF
. | TRBJ2-7 | TRBV27 | . | TGTGCCAGCAGTGCCTTTTTAGGGTACGAGCAGTACTTC | CASSAFLGYEQYF
. | TRBJ2-2 | TRBV28 | . | TGTGCCACCAATAGCGGCCCCGGGAACACCGGGGAGCTGTTTTTT | CATNSGPGNTGELFF
TRBD2 | TRBJ2-7 | TRBV10-3 | . | TGTGCCATCAGTGACAAATTAGGGACTAGCGGGAGGGTGGACGAGCAGTACTTC | CAISDKLGTSGRVDEQYF
. | TRBJ2-7 | TRBV11-3 | . | TGTGCCAGCAGCGTCCACGGCGGAGCGGGTGAGCAGTACTTC | CASSVHGGAGEQYF
TRBD1 | TRBJ2-7 | TRBV27 | . | TGTGCCAGCAGTTTAGGAGGGACAGGATACTACGAGCAGTACTTC | CASSLGGTGYYEQYF
. | TRBJ1-5 | TRBV7-2 | . | TGTGCCAGCAGCTCGTGGGACTTCGGAAAGCCCCAGCATTTT | CASSSWDFGKPQHF
. | TRBJ2-7 | TRBV12-5 | few | TGTGCTAGTGGTTTGTCAGGGACCTACGAGCAGTACTTC | CASGLSGTYEQYF
. | TRBJ2-2 | TRBV30 | . | TGTGCCTGGTCTGACAGCAACACCGGGGAGCTGTTTTTT | CAWSDSNTGELFF
. | TRBJ1-2 | TRBV28 | . | TGTGCCAGCAGTTTATTACCCCCGGGGTATGGCTACACCTTC | CASSLLPPGYGYTF
. | TRBJ2-6 | TRBV5-4 | . | TGTGCCAGCAGCTCTAACGGGGACTCTGGGGCCAACGTCCTGACTTTC | CASSSNGDSGANVLTF
. | TRBJ2-1 | TRBV7-2 | . | TGTGCCAGCAGCACACCCTGGGGTCTAGCAGGGGGGGATGAGCAGTTCTTC | CASSTPWGLAGGDEQFF
TRBD1 | TRBJ1-5 | TRBV19 | once | TGTGCCAGTAGTATTTGGGGACAGGGAAGCAATCAGCCCCAGCATTTT | CASSIWGQGSNQPQHF
. | TRBJ2-5 | TRBV9 | . | TGTGCCAGCAGCGTAGACAGGGATGAGACCCAGTACTTC | CASSVDRDETQYF